This T cell receptor beta chain appears in the sequencing data of a study of blood T cell repertoires in COVID-19. Overall study: T cells, B-cell-depleted T cells, or PBMCs provided the cDNA or gDNA that served as material.

Profiling relied on immunoSEQ multiplex PCR, and the TCRdb table lists in-frame clones only, not all of them. The repertoire holds around 100,000 clones, with over 75% as singletons. Trimming removed 2 bases from V and 1 base from J, with 5 bases in between. Germline CDR1 reads MNHEY; CDR2 reads SVGAGI. This CDR3 contains 14 residues. The clonotype originates from a man in his forties or fifties with acute or convalescent COVID-19. The chain is built from TRBV6-5 and TRBJ2-2; D remains unclear. The sequenced material came from peripheral blood. This chain's CDR3 is CASSYVRNTGELFF. The CDR3 nucleotides read TGTGCCAGCAGTTACGTCAGGAACACCGGGGAGCTGTTTTTT.